A selection of T cell receptor beta chains follows, all from one sample in a study of regulatory T cells in long-lasting Graves disease. TCRdb reprocessed the multiplex PCR reads via MiXCR and lists one record per CDR3 protein. The data contain hundreds of thousands of distinct CDR3 sequences, less than 25% of them seen just once; the ten biggest clones take up about 7.8%. Here the sequenced sample was peripheral blood mononuclear cells (PBMCs), taken when the disease was refractory, from a patient treated with antithyroid drugs. Receptors were obtained from a female donor with Graves disease. Both conserved end residues are part of each CDR3. The D gene is left open where the match is weak. The size entry is marked missing in some rows and otherwise reads once, few, many or a size class.

D gene: TRBD1
V gene: TRBV11-2
clone size: many
J gene: TRBJ1-4
CDR3 protein: CASRPTQGGTNEKLFF
CDR3 DNA: TGTGCCAGCAGACCAACGCAGGGGGGGACTAATGAAAAACTGTTTTTT

D gene: -
V gene: TRBV7-8
clone size: many
J gene: TRBJ2-7
CDR3 protein: CASSSFRVIEQYF
CDR3 DNA: TGTGCCAGCAGCTCGTTTAGGGTAATAGAGCAGTACTTC

D gene: -
V gene: TRBV18
clone size: few
J gene: TRBJ1-2
CDR3 protein: CASSPGAGPWNGYTF
CDR3 DNA: TGTGCCAGCTCACCAGGGGCCGGACCTTGGAATGGCTACACCTTC

D gene: -
V gene: TRBV29-1
clone size: -
J gene: TRBJ2-6
CDR3 protein: CSVRGDGGRDSGANVLTF
CDR3 DNA: TGCAGCGTGAGGGGTGATGGGGGGCGGGATTCTGGGGCCAACGTCCTGACTTTC

D gene: TRBD1
V gene: TRBV12-3/TRBV12-4
clone size: many
J gene: TRBJ1-6
CDR3 protein: CASSLRTGNSPLHF
CDR3 DNA: TGTGCCAGCAGTTTAAGGACAGGCAATTCACCCCTCCACTTT

D gene: -
V gene: TRBV13
clone size: many
J gene: TRBJ1-1
CDR3 protein: CASSSPTEGDTEAFF
CDR3 DNA: TGTGCCAGCAGCTCCCCGACAGAAGGGGACACTGAAGCTTTCTTT

D gene: -
V gene: TRBV7-9
clone size: -
J gene: TRBJ2-7
CDR3 protein: CASRGDGLDEQYF
CDR3 DNA: TGTGCCAGCCGGGGAGACGGGCTAGACGAGCAGTACTTC

D gene: -
V gene: TRBV29-1
clone size: -
J gene: TRBJ2-1
CDR3 protein: CSVVWGPIRYNEQFF
CDR3 DNA: TGCAGCGTTGTGTGGGGGCCCATTAGATACAATGAGCAGTTCTTC

D gene: -
V gene: TRBV19
clone size: few
J gene: TRBJ1-1
CDR3 protein: CASTYESDVNTEAFF
CDR3 DNA: TGTGCCAGTACCTACGAATCGGATGTTAACACTGAAGCTTTCTTT

D gene: -
V gene: TRBV7-2
clone size: -
J gene: TRBJ1-1
CDR3 protein: CAGSRGHNLLAQAFF
CDR3 DNA: TGTGCCGGCAGCAGAGGACACAACCTATTAGCCCAAGCTTTCTTT

D gene: -
V gene: TRBV20-1
clone size: many
J gene: TRBJ2-2
CDR3 protein: CSASRLATTRGGELFF
CDR3 DNA: TGCAGTGCTAGCCGGCTAGCGACAACCCGGGGCGGGGAGCTGTTTTTT

D gene: -
V gene: TRBV7-2
clone size: many
J gene: TRBJ2-7
CDR3 protein: CASSLGDINWEQYF
CDR3 DNA: TGTGCCAGCAGCTTAGGGGACATTAATTGGGAGCAGTACTTC

D gene: TRBD1
V gene: TRBV19
clone size: few
J gene: TRBJ1-1
CDR3 protein: CASWDRGGNTEAFF
CDR3 DNA: TGTGCCAGTTGGGACAGGGGGGGGAACACTGAAGCTTTCTTT

D gene: TRBD2
V gene: TRBV25-1
clone size: -
J gene: TRBJ2-7
CDR3 protein: CASSPPGTSGKEQYF
CDR3 DNA: TGTGCCAGCAGTCCCCCAGGGACTAGCGGGAAGGAGCAGTACTTC

D gene: -
V gene: TRBV10-3
clone size: many
J gene: TRBJ1-2
CDR3 protein: CAISELPGSPYGYTF
CDR3 DNA: TGTGCCATCAGTGAGCTGCCCGGATCCCCCTATGGCTACACCTTC

D gene: -
V gene: TRBV4-1
clone size: -
J gene: TRBJ2-5
CDR3 protein: CASSQASYPGETQYF
CDR3 DNA: TGCGCCAGCAGCCAGGCCAGCTACCCCGGGGAGACCCAGTACTTC

D gene: TRBD2
V gene: TRBV2
clone size: many
J gene: TRBJ2-3
CDR3 protein: CASSEGIAGGSGTDTQYF
CDR3 DNA: TGTGCCAGCAGTGAAGGGATAGCGGGAGGATCCGGCACAGATACGCAGTATTTT